This T cell receptor (beta chain) was found in a study of shared clonotypes between healthy human individuals. Here immunoSEQ multiplex PCR was the method, and the copy in TCRdb shows in-frame clones only, minus some. The sample shows a few million clones, more than 90% of them seen only once. V lost 6 bases and J lost 4, with 15 bases in between. Germline-derived CDR1 and CDR2 are SGHAT and FQNNGV. The CDR3 has 15 residues. The sample consisted of naive CD4+ T cells sorted from blood. Subset: CD45RA+ positively selected. This sequence was found in a man younger than 35 in good health. The chain links TRBV11-2 to TRBJ2-2; TRBD1 or TRBD2 may be the D gene (5 bases each). CDR3: CASRPGTKTTGELFF. The DNA for the CDR3 is TGTGCCAGCAGGCCGGGGACGAAAACCACCGGGGAGCTGTTTTTT.